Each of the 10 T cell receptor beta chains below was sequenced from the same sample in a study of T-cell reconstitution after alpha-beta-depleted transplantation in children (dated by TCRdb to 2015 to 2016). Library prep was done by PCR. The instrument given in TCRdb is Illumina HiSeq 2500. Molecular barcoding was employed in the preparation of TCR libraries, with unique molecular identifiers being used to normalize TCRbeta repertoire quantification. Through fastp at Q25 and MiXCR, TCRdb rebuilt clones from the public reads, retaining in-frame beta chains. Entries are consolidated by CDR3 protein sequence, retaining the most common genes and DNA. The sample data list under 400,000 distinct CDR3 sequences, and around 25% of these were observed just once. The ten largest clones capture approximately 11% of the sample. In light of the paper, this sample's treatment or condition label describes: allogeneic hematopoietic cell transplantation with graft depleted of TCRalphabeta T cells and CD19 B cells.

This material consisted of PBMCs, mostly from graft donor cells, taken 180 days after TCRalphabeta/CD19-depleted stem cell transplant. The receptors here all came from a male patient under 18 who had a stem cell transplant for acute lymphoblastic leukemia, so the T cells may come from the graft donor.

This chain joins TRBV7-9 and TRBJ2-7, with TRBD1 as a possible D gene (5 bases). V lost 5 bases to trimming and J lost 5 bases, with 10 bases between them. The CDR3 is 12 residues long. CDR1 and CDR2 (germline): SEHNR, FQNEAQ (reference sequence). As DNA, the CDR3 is TGTGCCAGCAGCCCCGACAGTAACGAGCAGTACTTC. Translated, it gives CASSPDSNEQYF.

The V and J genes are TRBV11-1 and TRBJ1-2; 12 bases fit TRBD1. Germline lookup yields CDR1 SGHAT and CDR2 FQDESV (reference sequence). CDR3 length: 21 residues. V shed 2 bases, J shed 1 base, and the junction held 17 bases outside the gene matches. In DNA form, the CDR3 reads TGTGCCAGCAGCTTATACGGGACAGGGGGCGGTCGAAGCCACCTTAACTATGGCTACACCTTC. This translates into CASSLYGTGGGRSHLNYGYTF.

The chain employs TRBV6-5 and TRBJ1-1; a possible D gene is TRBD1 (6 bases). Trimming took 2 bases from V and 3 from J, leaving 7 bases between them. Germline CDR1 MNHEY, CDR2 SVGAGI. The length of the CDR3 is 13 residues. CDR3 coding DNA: TGTGCCAGCAGTTACGGGACACACACTGAAGCTTTCTTT. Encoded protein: CASSYGTHTEAFF.

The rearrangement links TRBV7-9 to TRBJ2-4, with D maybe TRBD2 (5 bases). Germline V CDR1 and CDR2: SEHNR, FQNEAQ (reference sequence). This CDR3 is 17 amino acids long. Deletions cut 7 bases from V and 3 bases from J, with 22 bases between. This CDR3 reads CASIPRRRVRGKNIQYF. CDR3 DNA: TGTGCCAGCATTCCCCGCCGAAGGGTCCGGGGCAAAAACATTCAGTACTTC.

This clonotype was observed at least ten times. The CDR3 sequence is CSVEGNRGYEQYF. The CDR3 DNA follows: TGCAGCGTTGAAGGTAACAGGGGGTACGAGCAGTACTTC. The chain recombines TRBV29-1 with TRBJ2-7, with 8 bases matching TRBD1. J lost 4 bases, V lost 1 base, and 3 bases had no gene match. CDR3 size: 13 residues. Germline V lookup: CDR1 SQVTM, CDR2 ANQGSEA.

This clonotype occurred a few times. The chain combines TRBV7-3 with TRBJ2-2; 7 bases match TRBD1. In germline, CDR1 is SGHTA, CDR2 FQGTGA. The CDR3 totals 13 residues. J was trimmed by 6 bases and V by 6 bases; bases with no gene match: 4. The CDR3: CASRSTGAGELFF. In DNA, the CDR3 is TGTGCCAGCAGATCAACAGGGGCCGGGGAGCTGTTTTTT.

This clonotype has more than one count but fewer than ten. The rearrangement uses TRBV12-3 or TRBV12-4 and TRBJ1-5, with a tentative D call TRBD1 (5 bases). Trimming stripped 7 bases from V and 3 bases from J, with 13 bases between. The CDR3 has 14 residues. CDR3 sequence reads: CASNLAGINQPQHF. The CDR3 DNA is TGTGCCAGCAATTTGGCAGGGATCAATCAGCCCCAGCATTTT.

The CDR3 bases are TGTGCCAGCAGCTTGGAGGGGTCGGATGGGTCGTACCAAGAGACCCAGTACTTC. It specifies CASSLEGSDGSYQETQYF. This sequence joins TRBV5-4 and TRBJ2-5; the D gene is possibly TRBD1 (5 bases). CDR1 and CDR2 from the germline V gene are SGHNT and YYREEE (reference sequence). V was shortened by 0 bases and J by 0 bases, with 18 bases between the two germline ends. The CDR3 runs to 18 residues.

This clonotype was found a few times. The DNA for the CDR3 is TGCAGTGCTCCATGGACTAGCGCGGCGCAGTATTTT. This translates into CSAPWTSAAQYF. The rearrangement joins TRBV20-1 to TRBJ2-3; 9 bases align to TRBD2. The V segment lost 5 bases and the J segment 10 bases; nucleotides outside the gene matches: 7. This CDR3 has 12 amino acids. Germline loops: CDR1 DFQATT, CDR2 SNEGSKA (reference sequence).

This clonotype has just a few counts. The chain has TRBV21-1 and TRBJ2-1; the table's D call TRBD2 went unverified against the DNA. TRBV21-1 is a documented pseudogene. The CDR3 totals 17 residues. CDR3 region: CASSKEGREGFGNEQFF. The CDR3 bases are TGTGCCAGCAGCAAAGAAGGGCGGGAGGGGTTCGGGAATGAGCAGTTCTTC.